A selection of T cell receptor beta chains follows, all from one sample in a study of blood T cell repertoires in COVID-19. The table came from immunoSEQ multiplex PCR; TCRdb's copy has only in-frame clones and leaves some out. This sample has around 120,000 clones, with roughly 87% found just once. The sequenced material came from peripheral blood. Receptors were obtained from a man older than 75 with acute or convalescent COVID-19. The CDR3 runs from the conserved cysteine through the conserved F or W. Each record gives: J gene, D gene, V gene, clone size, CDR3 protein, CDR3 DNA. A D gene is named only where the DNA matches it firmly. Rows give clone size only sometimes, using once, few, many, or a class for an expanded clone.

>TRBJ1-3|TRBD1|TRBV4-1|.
CASSQDRDSIGNTIYF
TGCGCCAGCAGCCAAGACCGGGACAGCATTGGAAACACCATATATTTT
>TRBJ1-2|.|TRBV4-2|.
CASSQGQAPNGYTF
TGTGCCAGCAGCCAAGGGCAGGCTCCCAATGGCTACACCTTC
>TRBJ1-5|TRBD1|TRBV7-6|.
CASSLAGQGSGQPQHF
TGTGCCAGCAGCTTAGCGGGACAGGGGAGCGGTCAGCCCCAGCATTTT
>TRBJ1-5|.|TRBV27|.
CASRQGSNQPQHF
TGTGCCAGCAGACAGGGTAGCAATCAGCCCCAGCATTTT
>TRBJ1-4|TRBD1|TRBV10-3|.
CAISSRGLSNEKLFF
TGTGCCATCAGTTCCAGGGGGCTATCTAATGAAAAACTGTTTTTT
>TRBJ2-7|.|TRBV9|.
CASSADGDYEQYF
TGTGCCAGCAGCGCCGATGGAGACTACGAGCAGTACTTC
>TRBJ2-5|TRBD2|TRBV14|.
CASSQEDGGGWPQYF
TGTGCCAGCAGCCAAGAAGACGGCGGGGGGTGGCCCCAGTACTTC
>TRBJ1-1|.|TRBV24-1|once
CATRPLGAVMNTEAFF
TGTGCCACCAGGCCCTTAGGGGCAGTCATGAACACTGAAGCTTTCTTT
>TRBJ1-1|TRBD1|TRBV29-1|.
CSVSSGGNMNTEAFF
TGCAGCGTTTCTTCAGGGGGGAACATGAACACTGAAGCTTTCTTT
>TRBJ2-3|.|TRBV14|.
CASSQGAYTQYF
TGTGCCAGCAGCCAAGGAGCGTATACGCAGTATTTT
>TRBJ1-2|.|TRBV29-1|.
CSVRGIDYGYTF
TGCAGCGTTCGGGGGATCGACTATGGCTACACCTTC
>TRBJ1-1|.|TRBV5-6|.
CASNPGGRGAEAFF
TGTGCCAGCAACCCGGGGGGCCGGGGGGCTGAAGCTTTCTTT
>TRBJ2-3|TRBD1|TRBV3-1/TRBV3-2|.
CASSPIKPTGSDTQYF
TGTGCCAGCAGCCCCATTAAACCGACAGGGTCAGATACGCAGTATTTT
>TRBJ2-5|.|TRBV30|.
CAWAFLETQYF
TGTGCCTGGGCCTTCCTAGAGACCCAGTACTTC
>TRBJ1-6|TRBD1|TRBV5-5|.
CASSFAGQGARDNSPLHF
TGTGCCAGCAGCTTCGCCGGACAGGGGGCGCGGGATAATTCACCCCTCCACTTT
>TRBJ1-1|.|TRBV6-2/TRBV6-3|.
CASRPQGGNFPEAFF
TGTGCCAGCAGACCTCAGGGTGGAAATTTCCCTGAAGCTTTCTTT
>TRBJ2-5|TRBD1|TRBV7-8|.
CASSLGTGRQTQYF
TGTGCCAGCAGCTTAGGGACAGGGCGGCAGACCCAGTACTTC
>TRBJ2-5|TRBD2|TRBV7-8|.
CASSLGGMGTMQETQYF
TGTGCCAGCAGCTTAGGGGGGATGGGGACTATGCAAGAGACCCAGTACTTC
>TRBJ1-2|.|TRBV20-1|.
CSGRANYGYTF
TGCAGTGGCAGGGCTAACTATGGCTACACCTTC
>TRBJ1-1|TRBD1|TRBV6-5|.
CASLRQGVANTEAFF
TGTGCCAGCCTGAGACAGGGGGTAGCGAACACTGAAGCTTTCTTT
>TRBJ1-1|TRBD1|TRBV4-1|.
CASSQNDRENTEAFF
TGCGCCAGCAGCCAAAACGACAGGGAGAACACTGAAGCTTTCTTT
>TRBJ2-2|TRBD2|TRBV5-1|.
CASWTSGGPNTGELFF
TGCGCCAGTTGGACTAGCGGGGGCCCGAACACCGGGGAGCTGTTTTTT
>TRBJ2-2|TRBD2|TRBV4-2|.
CASSARSGGRNTGELFF
TGTGCCAGCAGCGCGAGATCGGGGGGGCGGAACACCGGGGAGCTGTTTTTT
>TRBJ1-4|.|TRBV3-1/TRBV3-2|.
CASSTALASTNEKLFF
TGTGCCAGCAGTACCGCTCTGGCTTCAACTAATGAAAAACTGTTTTTT
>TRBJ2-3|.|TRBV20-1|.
CSASTGGAGTDTQYF
TGCAGTGCTAGTACCGGGGGAGCGGGCACAGATACGCAGTATTTT
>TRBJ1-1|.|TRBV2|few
CASYRNTEAFF
TGTGCCAGCTACAGGAACACTGAAGCTTTCTTT
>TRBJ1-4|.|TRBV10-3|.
CAISESTGGAREKLFF
TGTGCCATCAGTGAGTCGACGGGTGGAGCACGAGAAAAACTGTTTTTT
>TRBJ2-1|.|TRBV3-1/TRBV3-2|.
CASSQTNEQFF
TGTGCCAGCAGCCAAACTAATGAGCAGTTCTTC
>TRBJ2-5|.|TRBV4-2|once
CASSQDSGGAAPRRETQYF
TGTGCCAGCAGCCAAGACTCCGGGGGTGCGGCCCCCCGACGGGAGACCCAGTACTTC
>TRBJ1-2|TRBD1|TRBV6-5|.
CASSRDRVGYTF
TGTGCCAGCAGCCGGGACAGGGTTGGCTACACCTTC
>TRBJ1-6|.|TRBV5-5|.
CASSLEATGTGRSPLHF
TGTGCCAGCAGCTTGGAGGCCACAGGGACCGGTCGTTCACCCCTCCACTTT
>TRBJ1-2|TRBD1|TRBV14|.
CASSQAGTGSYGYTF
TGTGCCAGCAGCCAAGCCGGGACAGGGTCCTATGGCTACACCTTC
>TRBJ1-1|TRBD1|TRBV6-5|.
CASSRGQGNTEAFF
TGTGCCAGCAGCCGGGGACAGGGGAACACTGAAGCTTTCTTT
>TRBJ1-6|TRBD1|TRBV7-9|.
CASSLDRADSPLHF
TGTGCCAGCAGCTTGGACAGGGCTGATTCACCCCTCCACTTT
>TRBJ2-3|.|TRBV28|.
CASGRRDTDTQYF
TGTGCCAGCGGGAGGAGGGACACAGATACGCAGTATTTT
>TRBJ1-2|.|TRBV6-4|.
CASSDGLGYGYTF
TGTGCCAGCAGTGATGGGCTTGGCTATGGCTACACCTTC
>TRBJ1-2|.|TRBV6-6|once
CASGAEGYYGYTF
TGTGCCAGCGGGGCGGAAGGGTACTATGGCTACACCTTC
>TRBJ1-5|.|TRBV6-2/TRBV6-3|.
CASSYGSGHQPQHF
TGTGCCAGCAGTTACGGGTCAGGGCATCAGCCCCAGCATTTT
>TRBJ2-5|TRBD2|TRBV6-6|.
CASRASSGSRGETQYF
TGTGCCAGCAGAGCCAGTAGCGGGAGTAGGGGGGAGACCCAGTACTTC
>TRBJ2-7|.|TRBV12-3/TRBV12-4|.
CASSRGKAYEQYF
TGTGCCAGCAGTCGGGGTAAGGCCTACGAGCAGTACTTC
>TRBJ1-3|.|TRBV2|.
CASSSRFRASGNTIYF
TGTGCCAGCAGTTCCCGCTTTCGAGCCTCTGGAAACACCATATATTTT
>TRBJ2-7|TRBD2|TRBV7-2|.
CASSSGGSYEQYF
TGTGCCAGCAGCTCCGGGGGGTCCTACGAGCAGTACTTC
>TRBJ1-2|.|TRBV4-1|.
CASSQVGELVGYTF
TGCGCCAGCAGCCAAGTAGGGGAATTGGTGGGCTACACCTTC
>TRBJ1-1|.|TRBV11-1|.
CASSLVGAATEAFF
TGTGCCAGCAGCTTAGTAGGGGCGGCCACTGAAGCTTTCTTT
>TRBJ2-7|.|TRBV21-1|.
CASSSNANRGPYEQYF
TGTGCCAGCAGCTCAAACGCGAACAGGGGGCCCTACGAGCAGTACTTC
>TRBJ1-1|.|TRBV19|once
CASSLVTGNTEAFF
TGTGCCAGTAGTCTGGTTACAGGGAACACTGAAGCTTTCTTT
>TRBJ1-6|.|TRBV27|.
CASRLRTDNNSPLHF
TGTGCCAGCAGACTAAGGACAGACAATAATTCACCCCTCCACTTT
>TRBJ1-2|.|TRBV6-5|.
CASSPPGHPYGYTF
TGTGCCAGCAGTCCCCCGGGACACCCCTATGGCTACACCTTC
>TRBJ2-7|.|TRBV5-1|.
CASSARVPPSYEQYF
TGCGCCAGCAGCGCCCGGGTCCCGCCGTCCTACGAGCAGTACTTC
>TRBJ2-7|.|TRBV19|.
CASSRGYEQYF
TGTGCCAGTAGCCGCGGCTACGAGCAGTACTTC